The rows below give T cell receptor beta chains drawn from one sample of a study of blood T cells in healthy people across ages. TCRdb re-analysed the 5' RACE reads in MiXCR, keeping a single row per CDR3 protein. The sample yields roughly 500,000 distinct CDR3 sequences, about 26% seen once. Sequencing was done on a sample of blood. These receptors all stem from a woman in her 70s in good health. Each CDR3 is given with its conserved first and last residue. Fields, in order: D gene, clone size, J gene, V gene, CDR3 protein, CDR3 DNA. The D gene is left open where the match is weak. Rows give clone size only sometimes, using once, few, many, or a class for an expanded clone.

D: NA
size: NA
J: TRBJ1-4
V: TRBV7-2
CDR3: CASSLGVRAEKLFF
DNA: TGTGCCAGCAGCTTAGGTGTGCGAGCTGAAAAACTGTTTTTT

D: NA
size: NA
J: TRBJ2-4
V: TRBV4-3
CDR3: CASSQDFKGLRIAKNIQYF
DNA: TGCGCCAGCAGCCAAGATTTTAAGGGACTCCGAATAGCCAAAAACATTCAGTACTTC

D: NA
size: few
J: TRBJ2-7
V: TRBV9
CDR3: CASSVEAGTPYEQYF
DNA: TGTGCCAGCAGCGTAGAGGCGGGGACTCCCTACGAGCAGTACTTC

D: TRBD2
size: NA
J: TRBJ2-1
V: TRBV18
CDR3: CASSPERGGEQFF
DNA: TGTGCCAGCTCACCAGAGCGGGGGGGAGAACAGTTCTTC

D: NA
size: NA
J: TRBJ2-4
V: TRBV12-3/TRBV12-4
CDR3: CASSLERGRIAKNIQYF
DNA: TGTGCCAGCAGTTTAGAGAGGGGTCGGATAGCCAAAAACATTCAGTACTTC

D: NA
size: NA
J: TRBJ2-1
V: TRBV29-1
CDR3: CSVEWQGRNEQFF
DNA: TGCAGCGTTGAATGGCAGGGGCGCAATGAGCAGTTCTTC

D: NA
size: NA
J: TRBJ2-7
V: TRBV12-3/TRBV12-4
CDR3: CASSLDLTSGEQYF
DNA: TGTGCCAGCAGTTTAGACTTAACATCCGGGGAGCAGTACTTC

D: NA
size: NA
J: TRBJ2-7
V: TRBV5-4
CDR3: CASSLALGAGEIGEQYF
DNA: TGTGCCAGCAGCTTGGCCTTAGGTGCAGGGGAAATCGGCGAGCAGTACTTC

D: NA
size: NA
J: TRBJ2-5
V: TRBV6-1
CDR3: CASTLRRSSAGAQETQYF
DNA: TGTGCCAGCACCCTTAGACGATCCTCCGCGGGGGCACAAGAGACCCAGTACTTC

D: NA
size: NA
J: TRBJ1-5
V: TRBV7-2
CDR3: CASSLISLGQPQHF
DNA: TGTGCCAGCAGCTTAATCTCCTTGGGGCAGCCCCAGCATTTT

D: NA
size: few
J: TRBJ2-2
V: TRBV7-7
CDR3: CASGKTANTGELFF
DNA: TGTGCCAGCGGCAAGACAGCGAACACCGGGGAGCTGTTTTTT

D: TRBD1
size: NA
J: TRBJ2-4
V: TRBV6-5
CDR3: CASSFGTGKNIQYF
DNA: TGTGCCAGCAGTTTCGGGACAGGAAAAAACATTCAGTACTTC

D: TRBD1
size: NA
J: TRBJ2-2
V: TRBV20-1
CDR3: CSARDRVVAGELFF
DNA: TGCAGTGCTCGCGACAGGGTGGTAGCCGGGGAGCTGTTTTTT

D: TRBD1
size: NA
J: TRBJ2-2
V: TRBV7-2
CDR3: CASSPLDRGTGELFF
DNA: TGTGCCAGCAGCCCACTGGACAGGGGAACCGGGGAGCTGTTTTTT

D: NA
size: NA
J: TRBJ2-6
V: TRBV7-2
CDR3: CASSLVGYSGANVLTF
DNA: TGTGCCAGCAGCTTAGTGGGGTACTCTGGGGCCAACGTCCTGACTTTC

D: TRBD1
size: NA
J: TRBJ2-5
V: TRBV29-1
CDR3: CSVNRGFRETQYF
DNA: TGCAGCGTTAACAGGGGGTTTAGGGAGACCCAGTACTTC

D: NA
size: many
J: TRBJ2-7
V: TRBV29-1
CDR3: CSVVWVDSYEQYF
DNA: TGCAGCGTTGTTTGGGTAGACTCCTACGAGCAGTACTTC